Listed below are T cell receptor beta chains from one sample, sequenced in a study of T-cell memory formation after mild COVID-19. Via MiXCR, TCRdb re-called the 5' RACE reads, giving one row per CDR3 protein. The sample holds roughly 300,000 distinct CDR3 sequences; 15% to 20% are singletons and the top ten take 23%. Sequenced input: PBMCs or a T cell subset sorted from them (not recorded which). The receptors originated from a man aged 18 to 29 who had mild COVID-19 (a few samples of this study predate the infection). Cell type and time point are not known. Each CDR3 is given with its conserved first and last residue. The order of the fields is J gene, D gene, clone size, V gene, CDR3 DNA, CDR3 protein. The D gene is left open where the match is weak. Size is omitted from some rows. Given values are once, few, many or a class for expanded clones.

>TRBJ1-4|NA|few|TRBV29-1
TGCAGCGTTGAAGAGCCGGGACTTACGAGGGAAAAACTGTTTTTT
CSVEEPGLTREKLFF
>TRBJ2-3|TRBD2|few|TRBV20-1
TGCAGTGCCATGGGGACTAGCGGGGACACAGATACGCAGTATTTT
CSAMGTSGDTDTQYF
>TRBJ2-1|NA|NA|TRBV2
TGTGCCAGCAATGAGTACGAGCAGTTCTTC
CASNEYEQFF
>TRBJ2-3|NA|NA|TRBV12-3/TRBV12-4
TGTGCCAGCAGTTTAGGGTTAGGGCGCACAGATACGCAGTATTTT
CASSLGLGRTDTQYF
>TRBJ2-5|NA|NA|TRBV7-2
TGTGCCAGCAGCCTGATGTCGGGGAGGGAGACCCAGTACTTC
CASSLMSGRETQYF
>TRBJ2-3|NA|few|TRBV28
TGTGCCAGCAGTCGACGCCTTAGCACAGATACGCAGTATTTT
CASSRRLSTDTQYF
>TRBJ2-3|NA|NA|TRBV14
TGTGCCAGCAGCCAAGAAGTTGGGGGAGATACGCAGTATTTT
CASSQEVGGDTQYF
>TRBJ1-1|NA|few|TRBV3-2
TGTGCCAGCAGCCAAGATGTCCTGGGGGGACAGGGTTTCGCTGAAGCTTTCTTT
CASSQDVLGGQGFAEAFF
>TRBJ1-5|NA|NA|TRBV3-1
TGTGCCAGCAGCCAAGATCCAGAGGGAGGCCAGCCCCAGCATTTT
CASSQDPEGGQPQHF
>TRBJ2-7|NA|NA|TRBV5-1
TGCGCCAGCAGCTTGGAGTCTAACAGGGCGTACGAGCAGTACTTC
CASSLESNRAYEQYF
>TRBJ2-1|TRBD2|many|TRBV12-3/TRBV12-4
TGTGCCAGCACCCTCCTGGGGGCGGGGGGGCAGTTCTTC
CASTLLGAGGQFF
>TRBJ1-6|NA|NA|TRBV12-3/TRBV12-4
TGTGCCAGCAGCCAGACCTTCAATTCACCCCTCCACTTT
CASSQTFNSPLHF
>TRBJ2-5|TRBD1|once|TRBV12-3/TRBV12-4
TGTGCCAGCAGTGCCCCGGGACAGGGGGAAGAGACCCAGTACTTC
CASSAPGQGEETQYF
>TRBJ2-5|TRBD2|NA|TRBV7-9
TGTGCCAGCAGCTTAGGGCTAGCGGCCCAAGAGACCCAGTACTTC
CASSLGLAAQETQYF
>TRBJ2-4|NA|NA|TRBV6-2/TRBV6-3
TGTGCCAGCAGTTATCTTGGTCCCCTGGCGGCCGTAGCCAAAAACATTCAGTACTTC
CASSYLGPLAAVAKNIQYF
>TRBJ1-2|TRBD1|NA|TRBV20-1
TGCAGTGCTAGGACCGGGACAGGGCGTTTCTACACCTTC
CSARTGTGRFYTF
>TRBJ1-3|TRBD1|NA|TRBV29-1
TGCAGCGTCGGACAGGTCGGAGGCACCATATATTTT
CSVGQVGGTIYF
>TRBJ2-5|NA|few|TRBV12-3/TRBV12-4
TGTGCCAGCAGTTTTGGGGGGCCAGGGACCCAGTACTTC
CASSFGGPGTQYF
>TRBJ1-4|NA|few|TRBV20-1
TGCAGTGCATTGGGACGGCTGAATGAAAAACTGTTTTTT
CSALGRLNEKLFF
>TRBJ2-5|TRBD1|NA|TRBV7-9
TGTGCCAGCAGCTTCCTGTCTTTCCAGAGGAGGACAGGAGAACAAGAGACCCAGTACTTC
CASSFLSFQRRTGEQETQYF
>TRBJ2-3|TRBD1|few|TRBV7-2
TGTGCCAGCAGCCCGGCGCAGGGGGGCACAGATACGCAGTATTTT
CASSPAQGGTDTQYF
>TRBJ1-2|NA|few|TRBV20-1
TGCAGTGCTGTCCCGCCGGGACTGAGCCCTAACTATGGCTACACCTTC
CSAVPPGLSPNYGYTF
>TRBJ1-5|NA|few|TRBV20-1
TGCAGTGCTAGAGATCCTGGACTAACCTATCAGCCCCAGCATTTT
CSARDPGLTYQPQHF
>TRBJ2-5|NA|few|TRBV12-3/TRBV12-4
TGTGCCAGCAGACAGGGCTCAGGTCGAGAGACCCAGTACTTC
CASRQGSGRETQYF
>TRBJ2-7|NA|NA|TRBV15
TGTGCCACCAGCAGAGAGGACCCCTATGTGCAGTACTTC
CATSREDPYVQYF
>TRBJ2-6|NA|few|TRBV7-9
TGTGCCAGCAGCTCCCGGGCTCCAGGGGCCAACGTCCTGACTTTC
CASSSRAPGANVLTF
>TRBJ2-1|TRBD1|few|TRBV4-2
TGTGCCAGCAGCCAGTCCGGGACAGGGGTCTCTGAGCAGTTCTTC
CASSQSGTGVSEQFF
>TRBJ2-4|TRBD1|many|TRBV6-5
TGTGCCAGCAGTTACGGACACGGACAGGGAAGGGCCAAAAACATTCAGTACTTC
CASSYGHGQGRAKNIQYF
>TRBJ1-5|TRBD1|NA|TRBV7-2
TGTGCCAGCAGCTTAATGGGACAGGGGGCCGGGCAGCCCCAGCATTTT
CASSLMGQGAGQPQHF
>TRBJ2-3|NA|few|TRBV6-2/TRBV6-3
TGTGCCAGCAGTTACCTTTCCGGGGGCCCTCGGTCGGATACGCAGTATTTT
CASSYLSGGPRSDTQYF
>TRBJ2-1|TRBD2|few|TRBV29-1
TGCAGCGTTGGAGCGGGGGAGGGGAATGAGCAGTTCTTC
CSVGAGEGNEQFF
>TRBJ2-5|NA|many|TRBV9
TGTGCCAGCAGCGCGAACTCCGCGCAAAGTACCCAGTACTTC
CASSANSAQSTQYF
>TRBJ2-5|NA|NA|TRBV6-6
TGTGCCAGCAGTCCGACGGGGCGGGGAGAAGGGACCCAGTACTTC
CASSPTGRGEGTQYF
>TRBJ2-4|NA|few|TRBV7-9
TGTGCCAGCAGCTTAGCATCAGCCAAAAACATTCAGTACTTC
CASSLASAKNIQYF
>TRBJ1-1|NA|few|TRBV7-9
TGTGCCAGCAGCCACGGGGCTGAAGCTTTCTTT
CASSHGAEAFF
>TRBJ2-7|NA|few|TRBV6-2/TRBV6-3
TGTGCCAGCAGTTCGCCGGACTACGAGCAGTACTTC
CASSSPDYEQYF
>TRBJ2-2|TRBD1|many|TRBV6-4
TGTGCCAGCAGTGGGACAGGCACCGGGGAGCTGTTTTTT
CASSGTGTGELFF
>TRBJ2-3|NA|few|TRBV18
TGTGCCAGCTCACCACCATCCGCAGGTGGCACAGATACGCAGTATTTT
CASSPPSAGGTDTQYF
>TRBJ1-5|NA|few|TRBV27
TGTGCCAGCAGTACGGGAGAAGATAGCAATCAGCCCCAGCATTTT
CASSTGEDSNQPQHF
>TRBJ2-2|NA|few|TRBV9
TGTGCCAGCAGCGCTAGCTACCTGGGCACCGGGGAGCTGTTTTTT
CASSASYLGTGELFF